This TCR beta chain was found in a study of early stage breast cancer tumors. Study-wide context: The ER+/PR+/HER2- tumors included eight ductal and a handful of lobular carcinomas.

The germline V gene has CDR1 SGHTA and CDR2 FQGNSA. V lost 3 bases, J lost 2 bases, and 1 base stayed unmatched. This CDR3 comprises 14 residues. The table came from immunoSEQ multiplex PCR; TCRdb's copy has only in-frame clones and leaves some out. The data show some 35,000 clones, with 65% to 75% seen just once and 6.5% to 8% held by the top ten. Concerning this clone itself: Its antigen is currently unknown.

Findings and limits, study-wide: Most shared enriched TCRB sequences were commonly generated ones. Unsorted bulk genomic DNA sequencing lacked pairing and functional marker data.

The sequence was obtained from a person between 60 and 69 years old with breast cancer. The V call is TRBV7-2, the J call TRBJ2-7; 10 bases align to TRBD2. Sample: blood. CDR3: CASSFSGGPYEQYF. The CDR3 DNA reads TGTGCCAGCAGCTTTAGCGGGGGGCCCTACGAGCAGTACTTC.